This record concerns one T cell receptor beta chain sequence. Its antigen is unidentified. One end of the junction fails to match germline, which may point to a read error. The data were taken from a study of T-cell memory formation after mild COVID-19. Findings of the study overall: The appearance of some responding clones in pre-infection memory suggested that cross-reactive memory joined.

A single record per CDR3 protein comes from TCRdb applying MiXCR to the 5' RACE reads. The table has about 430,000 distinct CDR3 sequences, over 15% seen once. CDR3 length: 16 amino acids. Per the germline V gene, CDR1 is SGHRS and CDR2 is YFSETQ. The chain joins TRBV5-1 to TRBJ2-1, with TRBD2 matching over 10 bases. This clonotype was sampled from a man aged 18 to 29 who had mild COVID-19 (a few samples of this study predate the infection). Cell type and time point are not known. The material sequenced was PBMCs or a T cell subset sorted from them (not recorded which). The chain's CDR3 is CASSPSGGPAANEQLF. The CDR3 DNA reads TGCGCCAGCAGCCCTAGCGGGGGCCCGGCGGCCAATGAGCAGTTATTC.